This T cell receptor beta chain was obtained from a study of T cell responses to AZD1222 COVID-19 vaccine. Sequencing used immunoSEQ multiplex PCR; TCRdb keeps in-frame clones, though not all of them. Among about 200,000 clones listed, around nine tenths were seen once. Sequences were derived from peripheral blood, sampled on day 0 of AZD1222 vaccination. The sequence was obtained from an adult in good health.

In DNA, the CDR3 is TGTGCCAGCAGTTTAGGGACAGGGAGAAACTATGGCTACACCTTC. This sequence encodes CASSLGTGRNYGYTF. This chain joins TRBV6-5 and TRBJ1-2; 9 positions match TRBD1. CDR3 length: 15 residues. The junction had 5 bases not matched to a gene; V was cut back by 4 bases and J by 2 bases. Germline V lookup: CDR1 MNHEY, CDR2 SVGAGI.